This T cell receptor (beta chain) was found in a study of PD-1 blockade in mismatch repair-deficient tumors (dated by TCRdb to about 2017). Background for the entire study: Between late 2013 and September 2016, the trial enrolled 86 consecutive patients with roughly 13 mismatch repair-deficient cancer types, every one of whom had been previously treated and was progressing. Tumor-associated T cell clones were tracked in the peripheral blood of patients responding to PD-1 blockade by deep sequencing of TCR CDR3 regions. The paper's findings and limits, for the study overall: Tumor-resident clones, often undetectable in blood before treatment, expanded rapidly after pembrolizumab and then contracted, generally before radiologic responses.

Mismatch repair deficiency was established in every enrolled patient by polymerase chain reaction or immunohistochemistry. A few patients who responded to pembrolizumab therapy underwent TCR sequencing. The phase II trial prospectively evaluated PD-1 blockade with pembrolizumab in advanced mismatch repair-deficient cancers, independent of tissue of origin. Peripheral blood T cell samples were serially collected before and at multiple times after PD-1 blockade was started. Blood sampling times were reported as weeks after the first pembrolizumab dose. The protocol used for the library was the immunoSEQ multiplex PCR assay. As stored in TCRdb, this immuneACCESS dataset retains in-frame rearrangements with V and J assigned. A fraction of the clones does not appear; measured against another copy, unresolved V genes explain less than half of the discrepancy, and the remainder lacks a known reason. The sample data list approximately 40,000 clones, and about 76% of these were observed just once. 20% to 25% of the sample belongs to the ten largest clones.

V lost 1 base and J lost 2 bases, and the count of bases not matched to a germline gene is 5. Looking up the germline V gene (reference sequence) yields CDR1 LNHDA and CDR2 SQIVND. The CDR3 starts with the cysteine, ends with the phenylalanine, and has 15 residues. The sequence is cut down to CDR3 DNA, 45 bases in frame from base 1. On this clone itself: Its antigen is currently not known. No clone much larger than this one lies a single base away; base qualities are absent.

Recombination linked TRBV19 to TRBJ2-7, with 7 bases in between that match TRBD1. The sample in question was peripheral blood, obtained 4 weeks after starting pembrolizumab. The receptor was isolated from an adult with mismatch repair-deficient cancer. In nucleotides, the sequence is TGTGCCAGTAGTATAGCCGATACAGGGGCCTACGAGCAGTACTTC. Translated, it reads CASSIADTGAYEQYF.